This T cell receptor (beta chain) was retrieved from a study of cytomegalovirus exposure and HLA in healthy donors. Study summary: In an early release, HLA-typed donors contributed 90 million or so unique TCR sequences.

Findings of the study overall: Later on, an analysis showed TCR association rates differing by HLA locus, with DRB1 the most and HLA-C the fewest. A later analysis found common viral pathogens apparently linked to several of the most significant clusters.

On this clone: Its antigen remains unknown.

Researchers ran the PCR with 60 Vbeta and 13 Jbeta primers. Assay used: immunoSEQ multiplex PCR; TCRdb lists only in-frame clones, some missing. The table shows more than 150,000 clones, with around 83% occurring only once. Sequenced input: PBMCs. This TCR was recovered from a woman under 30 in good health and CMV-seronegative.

This CDR3 reads CASSLEAREDTEAFF. The CDR3 region has the DNA TGCGCCAGCAGCTTGGAGGCCAGGGAGGACACTGAAGCTTTCTTT. The chain recombines TRBV5-1 with TRBJ1-1; D is perhaps TRBD1 (5 bases). Germline CDR1 and CDR2: SGHRS and YFSETQ. This CDR3 contains 15 residues. V was trimmed by 0 bases and J by 3 bases, leaving 12 bases between them.